These T cell receptor beta chains were read from a single sample in a study of cytomegalovirus exposure and HLA in healthy donors. Only in-frame clones appear in the TCRdb table, and some are missing; sequencing was by immunoSEQ multiplex PCR. The profile shows about 68,000 clones, roughly four fifths of them singletons. The source material was PBMCs. These receptors were taken from a human donor in good health. Each CDR3 is given without its conserved first and last residue. Only part of the rows carry a size: once, few, many, or a class if the clone is expanded.

TRBJ2-3	TRBV2	.	12	ASGRDRSTDTQY
TRBJ2-2	TRBV7-3	.	14	ASSLLSGGATGELF
TRBJ2-5	TRBV28	few	15	ASSFEGIRTYQETQY
TRBJ2-3	TRBV11-1	.	13	ASSLYRTSGGTQY
TRBJ1-5	TRBV2	.	13	ASSVQGIGNQPQH
TRBJ1-3	TRBV9	.	15	ASSVHPQGLSGNTIY
TRBJ1-1	TRBV7-2	.	12	ASRLDRGVTEAF
TRBJ2-1	TRBV30	few	14	AWSVQGIRTSNEQF
TRBJ1-1	TRBV7-9	.	12	ASSAQRVATEAF
TRBJ1-1	TRBV28	once	14	ASVNPQGHLNTEAF
TRBJ2-7	TRBV28	.	12	ASRPGTSGYEQY
TRBJ1-2	TRBV30	.	16	AWSPYSQLGAASYGYT
TRBJ2-6	TRBV30	few	15	AWSRGRASSGANVLT
TRBJ2-7	TRBV20-1	.	9	SARREYEQY
TRBJ1-1	TRBV19	few	11	ASSTTGDTEAF
TRBJ2-2	TRBV2	once	15	ASSVSGGAAGTGELF
TRBJ1-2	TRBV10-3	once	14	AISTGTGAQVYGYT
TRBJ1-2	TRBV5-1	.	12	ASGKTATNYGYT
TRBJ1-2	TRBV7-2	.	11	ASSSKGALGYT
TRBJ1-4	TRBV21-1	few	13	AIACLDSRHEKLF
TRBJ1-3	TRBV18	.	13	ASWGEVISGNTIY
TRBJ1-2	TRBV2	.	13	ASRRQGSRNYGYT
TRBJ2-7	TRBV6-5	.	12	ASTDYGRRNEQY
TRBJ1-1	TRBV5-1	.	12	ASSLAGKGTEAF
TRBJ2-7	TRBV5-1	.	11	ASSSRDSYEQY
TRBJ2-7	TRBV11-3	few	10	ASSLDGHEQY
TRBJ2-3	TRBV19	.	14	ASAKGRTRGADTQY
TRBJ1-2	TRBV5-4	.	12	ASSTDSRPYGYT
TRBJ1-4	TRBV7-6	few	12	ASSLRGPNEKLF
TRBJ2-1	TRBV29-1	.	21	SVGGKVPDDPLNLAGKNNEQF
TRBJ1-6	TRBV7-9	.	14	ASSLQGRTDNSPLH
TRBJ1-4	TRBV7-9	.	12	ASSLGQLNEKLF
TRBJ2-1	TRBV6-1	once	14	ASSENTVLRYNEQF
TRBJ1-2	TRBV7-8	.	12	ASSLDRVSYGYT
TRBJ1-2	TRBV5-6	.	13	ASSALAATNYGYT
TRBJ1-2	TRBV7-2	few	15	ASRALNQAPTNYGYT
TRBJ1-2	TRBV23-1	.	22	ASSQLDAVDRGQPTLGANYGYT
TRBJ2-7	TRBV5-1	once	11	ASSWDRTYEQY
TRBJ2-2	TRBV6-5	.	13	ASSLGQGMGGELF
TRBJ1-6	TRBV4-1	.	14	ASSQDVGAVNSPLH
TRBJ1-1	TRBV6-1	.	13	ASSEQLGQGFVAF
TRBJ2-1	TRBV9	.	13	ASSVERSTANEQF
TRBJ2-7	TRBV6-1	.	12	ASRGRGQGYEQY
TRBJ2-7	TRBV7-3	.	13	ASSQGVGQGFEQY
TRBJ2-1	TRBV11-2	few	13	ASSLVRGGLDEQF